These 28 T cell receptor beta chains originate from one sample sequenced in a study of identical twins. Via MiXCR, TCRdb re-called the 5' RACE reads, giving one row per CDR3 protein. The sample includes about 920,000 distinct CDR3 sequences, over 9% seen only once; the top ten take around 1.6%. These data were likewise used in another study, on yellow fever vaccine responses in identical twins.

The sequenced material came from PBMCs. The receptors derive from a woman under 30 in good health.

This clonotype was counted at least ten times. The gene calls are TRBV29-1 and TRBJ1-4, with D maybe TRBD1 (5 bases). The CDR3 length is 15 residues. Germline V CDR1 and CDR2: SQVTM, ANQGSEA. Trimming cost V 4 bases and J 3 bases, with 15 bases left between them. For the CDR3, the DNA is TGCAGCGTTGTTGCAGGGACGTTTGCTAATGAAAAACTGTTTTTT. Translating it yields CSVVAGTFANEKLFF.

This clonotype was seen a few times. Sequence at one end of the junction differs from germline and may be a read error. The chain is built from TRBV28 and TRBJ2-6, with 8 bases fitting TRBD1. The CDR3 spans 14 residues. Germline values: CDR1 MDHEN, CDR2 SYDVKM. CDR3 sequence: CASSLEQGGNVLTF. The CDR3 DNA reads as TGTGCCAGCAGTTTGGAACAGGGGGGCAACGTCCTGACTTTC. The variable domain in full, with the rest retrieved from reference TRBV28 and TRBJ2-6, is DVKVTQSSRYLVKRTGEKVFLECVQDMDHENMFWYRQDPGLGLRLIYFSYDVKMKEKGDIPEGYSVSREKKERFSLILESASTNQTSMYLCASSLEQGGNVLTFGAGSRLTVL.

This chain joins TRBV6-1 and TRBJ2-3, with 8 bases aligning to TRBD1. This CDR3 spans 15 amino acids. The germline V gene has CDR1 MNHNS and CDR2 SASEGT. V was clipped by 5 bases and J by 2 bases; unmatched bases: 6. CDR3 sequence reads: CASSTGQGITDTQYF. CDR3 DNA: TGTGCCAGCAGTACCGGACAGGGAATCACAGATACGCAGTATTTT.

The V and J genes are TRBV10-3 and TRBJ2-5; no clear D. The CDR3 totals 11 residues. Germline CDR1 and CDR2: ENHRY and SYGVKD. V lost 10 bases and J 1 base, leaving 7 bases between the germline ends. CDR3 sequence: CATAAQETQYF. DNA of the CDR3: TGTGCCACCGCAGCCCAAGAGACCCAGTACTTC.

The chain is built from TRBV12-3 or TRBV12-4 and TRBJ2-5, with 9 nucleotides matching TRBD1. The CDR3 spans 14 residues. V shed 2 bases and J 7 bases; nucleotides not matched to a gene: 5. CDR3 nucleotide sequence: TGTGCCAGCAGTTTATCGGGACAGGGTGGGACCCAGTACTTC. This codes for CASSLSGQGGTQYF.

There are many counts of this clonotype. The chain recombines TRBV5-1 with TRBJ2-2; TRBD1 agrees at 7 bases. V shed 4 bases, J shed 3 bases, and the junction held 6 bases outside the gene matches. The CDR3 is made up of 15 amino acids. CDR1 is SGHRS and CDR2 is YFSETQ in the germline V gene. The CDR3 DNA reads TGCGCCAGCAGCCTTCAGACAGGGCACACCGGGGAGCTGTTTTTT. As protein: CASSLQTGHTGELFF.

The chain combines TRBV29-1 with TRBJ1-2; no clear D gene. Germline V gene sequence: CDR1 SQVTM, CDR2 ANQGSEA. The CDR3 totals 11 residues. Trimming cost V 1 base and J 8 bases, with 8 bases left between them. The CDR3 DNA is TGCAGCGTTGAAGGTCGGATAGGCTACACCTTC. Protein product: CSVEGRIGYTF.

V is TRBV20-1 and J is TRBJ2-5; D is unclear. The CDR3 consists of 12 residues. V was pared by 5 bases and J by 7 bases, with 14 bases between. Germline loops: CDR1 DFQATT, CDR2 SNEGSKA (reference sequence). In DNA form, the CDR3 reads TGCAGTGCTTGCCTATCCCAGGCGACCCAGTACTTC. It specifies CSACLSQATQYF.

In this sample, this clonotype turned up a few times. This chain links TRBV27 with TRBJ2-1; 13 positions agree with TRBD2. Germline V lookup: CDR1 MNHEY, CDR2 SMNVEV (reference sequence). J gave up 0 bases and V 8 bases, and 13 bases lay outside the gene matches. The CDR3 length is 19 residues. CDR3 in amino acids: CASRQGATSGRASYNEQFF. The CDR3 nucleotides read TGTGCCAGCCGGCAAGGGGCAACTAGCGGGAGGGCCTCCTACAATGAGCAGTTCTTC.

This chain uses TRBV12-3 or TRBV12-4 with TRBJ2-2; D not resolved. V lost 2 bases and J 6 bases, leaving 7 bases between the germline ends. The CDR3 loop spans 13 amino acids. This chain's CDR3 is CASSLPLAGELFF. DNA of the CDR3: TGTGCCAGCAGTTTACCGCTAGCCGGGGAGCTGTTTTTT.

This clonotype has at least ten counts. The chain is built from TRBV4-1 and TRBJ2-3; 7 bases agree with TRBD1. V trimming: 4 bases; J trimming: 6 bases; junction bases outside the gene matches: 7. Germline loops: CDR1 MGHRA, CDR2 YSYEKL. CDR3 length: 14 amino acids. The chain's CDR3 is CASSRGQVADTQYF. The CDR3 DNA follows: TGCGCCAGCAGCCGTGGACAGGTTGCGGATACGCAGTATTTT.

The rearrangement joins TRBV29-1 to TRBJ2-5; TRBD1 agrees at 8 bases. V lost 4 bases to trimming and J lost 3 bases; unmatched junction nucleotides: 4. Germline-derived CDR1 and CDR2 are SQVTM and ANQGSEA. This CDR3 has 13 residues. The CDR3 nucleotides read TGCAGCGTTGCAGGGGGCTGGGAAGAGACCCAGTACTTC. Translating gives CSVAGGWEETQYF.

The V gene is TRBV2, the J gene TRBJ2-2, with 11 positions matching TRBD2. The V gene's germline CDR1 is SNHLY and CDR2 FYNNEI. The CDR3 is 13 amino acids. V was pared by 9 bases and J by 6 bases, with 3 bases of the junction left unmatched. CDR3 nucleotides: TGTGCCAGACGGACTAGCGGGCCCGGGGAGCTGTTTTTT. This sequence encodes CARRTSGPGELFF.

The chain uses TRBV20-1 and TRBJ2-3; no reliable D call. Per the germline V gene, CDR1 is DFQATT and CDR2 is SNEGSKA (reference sequence). The CDR3 has 15 residues. Trimming cost V 2 bases and J 4 bases, with 16 bases left between them. The CDR3 DNA follows: TGCAGTGCTAGAAGATCGGGCGGTGGTGCAGATACGCAGTATTTT. It yields the protein CSARRSGGGADTQYF.

Ten or more counts support this clonotype. J is TRBJ2-7 and V is TRBV12-3 or TRBV12-4; D is ambiguous. The V end lost 3 bases, the J end lost 2 bases, and 5 bases lay between the germline ends. This CDR3 has 12 residues. The CDR3 reads CASSFETYEQYF. The DNA of the CDR3 is TGTGCCAGCAGTTTCGAGACCTACGAGCAGTACTTC.

There are many counts of this clonotype. Written as DNA, the CDR3 is TGTGCCAGCAGCTTAGGCGACGCCAATGAGCAGTTCTTC. This codes for CASSLGDANEQFF. This rearrangement joins TRBV7-3 to TRBJ2-1, with D unresolved. The CDR3 is made up of 13 amino acids. V lost 2 bases and J lost 6, with 8 bases in between. From germline, CDR1 is SGHTA and CDR2 FQGTGA.

This clonotype showed up many times. The rearrangement uses TRBV4-1 and TRBJ2-5; D unresolved. V was pared by 2 bases and J by 0 bases, with 7 bases between. The germline gives CDR1 MGHRA, CDR2 YSYEKL. This CDR3 has 14 residues. CDR3 DNA: TGCGCCAGCAGCCAACCGCCGTACCAAGAGACCCAGTACTTC. Protein sequence: CASSQPPYQETQYF.

This sequence joins TRBV7-2 and TRBJ2-1; 16 bases are a match to TRBD2. J was trimmed by 9 bases and V by 6 bases; bases with no gene match: 8. CDR1 and CDR2 from the germline V gene are SGHTA and FQGNSA. The CDR3 runs to 16 residues. Here the CDR3 reads CASRPPGLAGGAEQFF. The CDR3 DNA sequence: TGTGCCAGCAGGCCCCCGGGACTAGCGGGAGGGGCTGAGCAGTTCTTC.

The chain has TRBV12-3 or TRBV12-4 and TRBJ2-1, with D maybe TRBD2 (5 bases). The length of the CDR3 is 16 residues. Between the trimmed V and J ends, which lost 1 base and 9 bases, there was a span of 19 bases. CDR3 sequence (DNA): TGTGCCAGCAGTTTAGTTGTCCGCTCCCGGGAAACTGAGCAGTTCTTC. This codes for CASSLVVRSRETEQFF.

This chain uses TRBV6-2 or TRBV6-3 with TRBJ2-1; TRBD2 matches at 12 bases. The CDR3 loop spans 21 amino acids. V was clipped by 0 bases and J by 9 bases; unmatched bases: 21. Germline CDR1 is MNHEY and CDR2 is SVGEGT. The CDR3, as DNA: TGTGCCAGCAGTTACTCGAACACCTTCTCTAGCGGGAGGGCCGCGTCTCTTGAGCAGTTCTTC. Translated, it gives CASSYSNTFSSGRAASLEQFF.

J is TRBJ2-7 and V is TRBV2; either TRBD1 or TRBD2 may fit D (5 bases each). The CDR3 length is 14 residues. V lost 3 bases to trimming and J lost 3 bases, with 12 bases between them. CDR1 and CDR2 (germline): SNHLY, FYNNEI. The CDR3 spells CASSEMGTLYEQYF. In nucleotides, the CDR3 is TGTGCCAGCAGTGAGATGGGGACCCTCTACGAGCAGTACTTC.

This clonotype has just a few counts. The chain carries TRBV2 and TRBJ2-7; TRBD1 agrees at 8 bases. There are 17 residues in the CDR3. The V and J ends lost 6 bases and 3 bases, in that order; junction bases with no gene match: 16. Germline V gene sequence: CDR1 SNHLY, CDR2 FYNNEI. The CDR3 nucleotides read TGTGCCAGCAGCGCTAGACAGGGGACGGGTTTTGACTACGAGCAGTACGTC. Translating gives CASSARQGTGFDYEQYV.

This clonotype was found a few times. The chain combines TRBV4-1 with TRBJ2-7; 10 bases are a match to TRBD1. CDR1 is MGHRA, CDR2 YSYEKL, per germline. The CDR3 runs to 15 residues. The trim removed 4 bases at V and 5 bases at J, leaving 8 bases unmatched. CDR3 sequence: CASSPRDRGFDEQYF. Written as DNA, the CDR3 is TGCGCCAGCAGCCCCCGGGACAGGGGCTTCGACGAGCAGTACTTC.

This clonotype has just a few counts. V is TRBV2 and J is TRBJ2-7; D is perhaps TRBD1 (6 bases). Trimming cost V 4 bases and J 0 bases, with 13 bases left between them. The CDR3 is 15 residues long. CDR1 is SNHLY, CDR2 FYNNEI, per germline. CDR3 in amino acids: CASSVNTGSSYEQYF. The CDR3 nucleotides read TGTGCCAGCAGTGTAAACACAGGGAGCTCCTACGAGCAGTACTTC.

The V and J genes are TRBV4-1 and TRBJ2-5; D gene unclear. The CDR3 is 16 amino acids. Trimming pared 2 bases from V and 4 bases from J, leaving 17 bases between. Germline CDR1 and CDR2: MGHRA and YSYEKL. The CDR3 is CASSQLNMGFPETQYF. The CDR3, as DNA: TGCGCCAGCAGCCAACTTAACATGGGTTTCCCAGAGACCCAGTACTTC.

This clonotype has a count of ten or more. The chain joins TRBV4-1 to TRBJ2-1; no reliable D call. Trimming removed 0 bases at V and 5 bases at J, with 14 bases between. Per germline, CDR1 MGHRA and CDR2 YSYEKL. This CDR3 contains 16 residues. The chain's CDR3 is CASSQDDIGGNNEQFF. CDR3 nucleotide sequence: TGCGCCAGCAGCCAAGATGATATTGGCGGTAACAATGAGCAGTTCTTC.

V usage is TRBV3-1 and J usage is TRBJ1-2; tentatively, D is TRBD1 (5 bases). This CDR3 has 12 residues. CDR1 and CDR2 from the germline V gene are LGHDT and YNNKEL (reference sequence). Trimming stripped 6 bases from V and 4 bases from J, with 9 bases between. CDR3 sequence (DNA): TGTGCCAGCAGACAAACAGGCTATGGCTACACCTTC. Protein: CASRQTGYGYTF.

A few counts support this clonotype. This chain uses TRBV9 with TRBJ2-3; 8 bases fit TRBD2. The CDR3 consists of 16 residues. Per germline, CDR1 SGDLS and CDR2 YYNGEE. The trim removed 0 bases at V and 2 bases at J, leaving 5 bases unmatched. The CDR3 reads CASSVGLAGLTDTQYF. Here the CDR3 DNA reads TGTGCCAGCAGCGTAGGTCTAGCGGGCCTCACAGATACGCAGTATTTT.